These 29 T cell receptor beta chains originate from one sample sequenced in a study of cytotoxic CD8 clonotypes in ibrutinib-treated CLL. Some clones are missing from TCRdb's copy, which holds only in-frame ones; the method was immunoSEQ multiplex PCR. The table includes over 150,000 clones, around three quarters detected once. Sequences were derived from PBMCs, sampled after 24 months of ibrutinib treatment. All receptors come from a human donor with chronic lymphocytic leukemia.

J is TRBJ1-1 and V is TRBV27; a weak D match, TRBD1 (5 bases). The CDR3 runs 13 residues. Trimming took 0 bases from V and 10 from J, leaving 12 bases between them. The germline CDR1 and CDR2 sequences are MNHEY and SMNVEV (reference sequence). The DNA for the CDR3 is TGTGCCAGCAGTTTATCGGGGCCGGGTCCAGCTTTCTTT. Translation gives CASSLSGPGPAFF.

This rearrangement joins TRBV29-1 to TRBJ1-1; D is possibly TRBD1 (5 bases). The ends were cut back, 4 bases at V and 1 base at J, with 10 bases in the middle. This CDR3 comprises 13 residues. CDR1 and CDR2 from the germline V gene are SQVTM and ANQGSEA. The CDR3 nucleotides read TGCAGCGTTGTTGTGGGGGAGAACACTGAAGCTTTCTTT. It is translated as CSVVVGENTEAFF.

The chain has TRBV5-6 and TRBJ2-1, with a weak D call TRBD2 (6 bases). This CDR3 has 15 amino acids. Per germline, CDR1 SGHDT and CDR2 YYEEEE. V lost 3 bases and J 0 bases, leaving 10 bases between the germline ends. In DNA form, the CDR3 reads TGTGCCAGCAGCTCGGAGGGGAGCTCCTACAATGAGCAGTTCTTC. This sequence encodes CASSSEGSSYNEQFF.

The rearrangement joins TRBV7-8 to TRBJ2-5; unclear D gene. CDR1 and CDR2 from the germline V gene are SGHVS and FQNEAQ. Trimming pared 2 bases from V and 7 bases from J, leaving 5 bases between. The CDR3 is 11 residues long. The CDR3 region has the DNA TGTGCCAGCAGCTTACTGGCGACCCAGTACTTC. This translates into CASSLLATQYF.

The chain recombines TRBV29-1 with TRBJ2-1, with a tentative D call TRBD2 (6 bases). CDR1 and CDR2 (germline): SQVTM, ANQGSEA. The CDR3 sequence is 12 residues long. V lost 3 bases, J lost 6 bases, and 9 bases lay in between. CDR3 loop: CSVEAGSNEQFF. CDR3 sequence (DNA): TGCAGCGTTGAGGCGGGGAGCAATGAGCAGTTCTTC.

V and J are TRBV15 and TRBJ2-1; D not certain. The CDR3 extends over 16 amino acids. V lost 1 base and J lost 6, with 16 bases in between. Germline V gene lookup returns CDR1 LNHNV and CDR2 YYDKDF (reference sequence). CDR3 sequence reads: CATSRVSFSTSNEQFF. CDR3 coding DNA: TGTGCCACCAGCAGAGTGTCGTTCTCGACCTCCAATGAGCAGTTCTTC.

V usage is TRBV30 and J usage is TRBJ1-2; TRBD1 aligns across 11 bases. CDR1 and CDR2 from the germline V gene are GTSNPN and SVGIG (reference sequence). Trimming removed 5 bases from V and 5 bases from J; junction bases left unmatched: 7. The CDR3 totals 14 residues. The chain's CDR3 is CAWGRGQGDYGYTF. The CDR3 nucleotides read TGTGCCTGGGGACGGGGACAGGGGGATTATGGCTACACCTTC.

The rearrangement joins TRBV5-5 to TRBJ2-7; D may be TRBD2 (6 bases). There are 15 residues in the CDR3. Germline V gene data show CDR1 as SGHKS and CDR2 as YYEKEE (reference sequence). V lost 1 base and J 2 bases, leaving 13 bases between the germline ends. Here the CDR3 DNA reads TGTGCCAGCAGCTTGCGGCTAGCGAATACCTACGAGCAGTACTTC. This gives the protein CASSLRLANTYEQYF.

The chain is built from TRBV19 and TRBJ2-1, with D hard to call. With 7 bases removed from V and 4 bases from J, the gap between germline ends came to 14 bases. The germline V gene has CDR1 LNHDA and CDR2 SQIVND (reference sequence). The CDR3 totals 14 residues. CDR3 bases: TGTGCCAGTACTCTGAGATCTTCATACAATGAGCAGTTCTTC. Translating it yields CASTLRSSYNEQFF. The full variable domain, its missing parts supplied by reference TRBV19 and TRBJ2-1, is DGGITQSPKYLFRKEGQNVTLSCEQNLNHDAMYWYRQDPGQGLRLIYYSQIVNDFQKGDIAEGYSVSREKKESFPLTVTSAQKNPTAFYLCASTLRSSYNEQFFGPGTRLTVL.

J is TRBJ2-1 and V is TRBV4-3, with D unresolved. Germline V gene sequence: CDR1 LGHNA, CDR2 YSLEER. V was clipped by 4 bases and J by 9 bases, with 10 bases between them. CDR3 length equals 12 residues. The CDR3 bases are TGCGCCAGCAGCCCTAACGGGTTTGAGCAGTTCTTC. It translates to CASSPNGFEQFF.

The gene calls are TRBV2 and TRBJ2-3; 13 bases are a match to TRBD2. CDR1 is SNHLY and CDR2 is FYNNEI in the germline V gene. V lost 6 bases to trimming and J lost 5 bases; unmatched junction nucleotides: 5. This CDR3 spans 15 amino acids. CDR3: CASRRTSGSVDTQYF. In nucleotides, the CDR3 is TGTGCCAGCAGGCGGACTAGCGGGAGCGTAGATACGCAGTATTTT.

The chain has TRBV13 and TRBJ2-6, with D perhaps TRBD1 (5 bases). The germline V and J ends were trimmed by 8 bases and 0 bases, with 14 bases remaining between them. This CDR3 comprises 16 residues. Germline CDR1 PRHDT, CDR2 FYEKMQ (reference sequence). CDR3 coding DNA: TGTGCCAGCTACCCATGGGGCAGCTCTGGGGCCAACGTCCTGACTTTC. The encoded protein is CASYPWGSSGANVLTF.

The chain recombines TRBV10-1 with TRBJ2-3; D possibly corresponds to TRBD1 (5 bases). This CDR3 is built from 16 residues. The germline V gene encodes CDR1 WNHNN and CDR2 SYGVQD (reference sequence). The V and J ends lost 5 bases and 4 bases respectively, with 19 bases between them. The CDR3 coding sequence is TGCGCCAGCAGTCCACAGCCAGGGCTGGTTGCAGATACGCAGTATTTT. It specifies CASSPQPGLVADTQYF.

The rearrangement joins TRBV5-4 to TRBJ2-7; 9 nucleotides agree with TRBD1. The CDR3 covers 14 residues. J lost 7 bases, V lost 4 bases, and 9 bases had no gene match. CDR1 is SGHNT, CDR2 YYREEE, per germline (reference sequence). In DNA, the CDR3 is TGTGCCAGCAGCCCCGGGGGACAGGGTTCTGAGCAGTACTTC. Protein sequence: CASSPGGQGSEQYF.

This chain uses TRBV5-1 with TRBJ2-7; no firm D call. The V and J ends lost 0 bases and 2 bases respectively, with 9 bases between them. CDR1 and CDR2 (germline): SGHRS, YFSETQ. This CDR3 region has 14 residues. Here the CDR3 DNA reads TGCGCCAGCAGCTTGGTAGGGCTAGCCTACGAGCAGTACTTC. Translation: CASSLVGLAYEQYF.

This clone was observed a handful of times. The genes are TRBV19 and TRBJ2-5; possibly TRBD2 for D (5 bases). The CDR3 consists of 15 residues. Between the trimmed V and J ends, which lost 4 bases and 4 bases, there was a span of 16 bases. CDR1 is LNHDA and CDR2 is SQIVND in the germline V gene (reference sequence). CDR3 DNA: TGTGCCAGTAGTAGCTTGACGGGCGGGCCAGAGACCCAGTACTTC. Translating gives CASSSLTGGPETQYF.

The CDR3 DNA sequence: TGTGCCACCAGCAGAGTCGAGGGTTTAGATACGCAGTATTTT. This codes for CATSRVEGLDTQYF. The chain is built from TRBV15 and TRBJ2-3, with D maybe TRBD2 (5 bases). V was pared by 1 base and J by 5 bases, with 10 bases between. The CDR3 totals 14 residues. CDR1 is LNHNV and CDR2 is YYDKDF in the germline V gene (reference sequence).

The rearrangement links TRBV10-3 to TRBJ2-5; TRBD2 is a possible D gene (6 bases). Between the trimmed V and J ends, which lost 7 bases and 4 bases, there was a span of 13 bases. The CDR3 extends over 13 amino acids. Germline lookup yields CDR1 ENHRY and CDR2 SYGVKD. The CDR3 protein is CAITGGARETQYF. Written as DNA, the CDR3 is TGTGCCATCACCGGCGGGGCCCGAGAGACCCAGTACTTC.

V usage is TRBV29-1 and J usage is TRBJ2-3, with 8 bases lining up with TRBD2. CDR3 length: 15 amino acids. Germline loops: CDR1 SQVTM, CDR2 ANQGSEA. V dropped 0 bases and J dropped 5; count of bases not matched to a gene: 7. CDR3 loop: CSVEEPAGEGDTQYF. The CDR3 DNA sequence: TGCAGCGTTGAAGAGCCAGCGGGAGAAGGAGATACGCAGTATTTT.

The chain couples TRBV5-6 to TRBJ2-7; tentatively, D is TRBD2 (7 bases). The CDR3 contains 16 residues. V was pared by 4 bases and J by 3 bases, with 20 bases between. Germline V gene lookup returns CDR1 SGHDT and CDR2 YYEEEE. DNA of the CDR3: TGTGCCAGCAGCACCCTCTGGGGGGGCGCGTTCTACGAGCAGTACTTC. Its translation is CASSTLWGGAFYEQYF.

There are a few counts of this clone. J is TRBJ1-1 and V is TRBV27; no clear D. The germline V gene has CDR1 MNHEY and CDR2 SMNVEV (reference sequence). The CDR3 extends over 12 amino acids. V was trimmed by 7 bases and J by 1 base, leaving 7 bases between them. The DNA for the CDR3 is TGTGCCAGCAAACAGTGGAACACTGAAGCTTTCTTT. This translates into CASKQWNTEAFF.

This clone appeared a few times. The chain recombines TRBV28 with TRBJ1-1; TRBD1 agrees at 8 bases. CDR1 and CDR2 from the germline V gene are MDHEN and SYDVKM. V lost 6 bases to trimming and J lost 3 bases; unmatched junction nucleotides: 9. This CDR3 spans 15 amino acids. The CDR3 region is CASRNPGRGHTEAFF. CDR3 bases: TGTGCCAGCAGAAACCCGGGCAGGGGGCACACTGAAGCTTTCTTT.

The sample holds a few counts of this clone. The chain combines TRBV27 with TRBJ2-7; D unclear. The germline V and J ends were trimmed by 3 bases and 0 bases, with 6 bases remaining between them. The CDR3 extends over 13 amino acids. Germline V gene sequence: CDR1 MNHEY, CDR2 SMNVEV (reference sequence). The CDR3 protein is CASSFQASYEQYF. The CDR3 nucleotides read TGTGCCAGCAGTTTCCAGGCCTCCTACGAGCAGTACTTC.

This clone was recorded only once. The chain links TRBV18 to TRBJ2-5; 8 bases align to TRBD2. This CDR3 has 14 residues. Germline assignment: CDR1 KGHSH and CDR2 LQKENI. J gave up 4 bases and V 2 bases, and 3 bases lay outside the gene matches. The CDR3 DNA is TGTGCCAGCTCACCAACCCTAGCGGGAGAGACCCAGTACTTC. The encoded protein is CASSPTLAGETQYF.

The V call is TRBV10-1, the J call TRBJ1-5; 9 bases map to TRBD1. The CDR3 loop spans 17 amino acids. Germline V CDR1 and CDR2: WNHNN, SYGVQD (reference sequence). J was trimmed by 1 base and V by 8 bases; bases with no gene match: 12. The CDR3 bases are TGCGCCAGCCCCGGACAGGGGACAGTTAGAAGCAATCAGCCCCAGCATTTT. Translation: CASPGQGTVRSNQPQHF.

The rearrangement uses TRBV5-4 and TRBJ1-4; D not certain. Trimming took 3 bases from V and 3 from J, leaving 15 bases between them. The germline gives CDR1 SGHNT, CDR2 YYREEE (reference sequence). This CDR3 region has 16 residues. Written as DNA, the CDR3 is TGTGCCAGCAGCTCCGACTTTGGACCGTCTAATGAAAAACTGTTTTTT. Residues: CASSSDFGPSNEKLFF.

The rearrangement links TRBV4-1 to TRBJ2-3, with TRBD1 identical over 9 bases. The CDR3 is 15 amino acids. The J segment lost 2 bases and the V segment lost 4 bases, leaving 4 bases of the junction unmatched. The V gene's germline CDR1 is MGHRA and CDR2 YSYEKL. CDR3 nucleotides: TGCGCCAGCAGCCCTTGGGACAGGGACACAGATACGCAGTATTTT. It is translated as CASSPWDRDTDTQYF.

The chain employs TRBV4-1 and TRBJ1-5, with 8 bases matching TRBD1. The CDR3 is 15 residues long. With V trimmed by 5 bases and J by 5 bases, 8 bases remained unmatched. Germline V CDR1 and CDR2: MGHRA, YSYEKL. The CDR3 loop is CASSRTGFMDQPQHF. CDR3 DNA: TGCGCCAGCAGCAGGACAGGGTTTATGGATCAGCCCCAGCATTTT.

The V gene is TRBV28, the J gene TRBJ2-7; no definite D call. Trimming removed 6 bases at V and 2 bases at J, with 11 bases between. The CDR3 extends over 13 amino acids. In germline, CDR1 is MDHEN, CDR2 SYDVKM. The CDR3 protein is CASRSDPTYEQYF. In nucleotides, the CDR3 is TGTGCCAGCAGATCCGACCCCACCTACGAGCAGTACTTC.